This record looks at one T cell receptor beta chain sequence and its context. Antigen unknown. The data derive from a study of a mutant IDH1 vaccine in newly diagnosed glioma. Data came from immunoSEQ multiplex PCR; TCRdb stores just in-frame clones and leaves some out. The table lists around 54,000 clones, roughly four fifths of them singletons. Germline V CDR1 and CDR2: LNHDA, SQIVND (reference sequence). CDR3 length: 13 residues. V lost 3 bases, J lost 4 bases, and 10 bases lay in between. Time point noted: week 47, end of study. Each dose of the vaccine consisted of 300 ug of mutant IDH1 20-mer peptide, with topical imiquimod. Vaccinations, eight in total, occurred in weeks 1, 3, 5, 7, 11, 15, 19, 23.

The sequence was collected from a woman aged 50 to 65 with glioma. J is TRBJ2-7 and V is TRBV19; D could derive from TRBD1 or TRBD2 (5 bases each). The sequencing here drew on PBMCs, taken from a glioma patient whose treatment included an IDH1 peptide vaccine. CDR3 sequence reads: CASSMWGPYEQYF. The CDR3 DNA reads TGTGCCAGTAGTATGTGGGGACCTTACGAGCAGTACTTC.